This TCR beta chain derives from a study of blood T cell repertoires in COVID-19. Across the study: Whether acute or convalescent, the COVID-19 samples came from the United States, Italy and Spain. The analysed material was cDNA or gDNA that came from T cells, B-cell-depleted T cells, or PBMCs.

Using immunoSEQ multiplex PCR, the repertoire was profiled, and TCRdb retains in-frame clones only, with some absent. The profile shows roughly 250,000 clones, 84% of them singletons. Germline V gives CDR1 SGHVS, CDR2 FNYEAQ. The CDR3 loop spans 13 amino acids. Between the trimmed V and J ends, which lost 3 bases and 4 bases, there was a span of 7 bases. In its sample, this clone was seen once. Material for sequencing was peripheral blood. The genes are TRBV7-6 and TRBJ1-5; D is unclear. The origin of this receptor is a human donor in a cohort sampled during active COVID-19. The CDR3 sequence is CASSFRGNQPQHF. The CDR3, as DNA: TGTGCCAGCAGCTTCCGGGGAAATCAGCCCCAGCATTTT. The complete variable domain, with remaining parts taken from reference TRBV7-6 and TRBJ1-5, reads GAGVSQSPRYKVTKRGQDVALRCDPISGHVSLYWYRQALGQGPEFLTYFNYEAQQDKSGLPNDRFSAERPEGSISTLTIQRTEQRDSAMYRCASSFRGNQPQHFGDGTRLSIL.